The 32 T cell receptor beta chains below come from one sample, sequenced in a study of tumor and adjacent non-tumor tissue in lung cancer. RNA was extracted from bulk tissue without any cell sorting. TCRbeta libraries were built with three rounds of nested PCR, modified from ARM-PCR. Via MiXCR, TCRdb re-called the multiplex PCR reads, giving one row per CDR3 protein. Among approximately 75,000 distinct CDR3 sequences listed, over 75% were seen once. Sequencing used lung tumor tissue. Receptor source: a woman aged 45-65 years with non-small cell lung cancer.

This clonotype came up many times. The chain joins TRBV5-4 to TRBJ2-1; 13 bases fit TRBD2. Germline CDR1 reads SGHNT; CDR2 reads YYREEE (reference sequence). The CDR3 loop spans 16 amino acids. Trimming removed 4 bases from V and 7 bases from J; junction bases left unmatched: 8. CDR3 loop: CASSPGTSGKQNEQFF. The CDR3 nucleotides read TGTGCCAGCAGCCCCGGGACTAGCGGGAAACAAAATGAGCAGTTCTTC.

This clonotype occurred many times. The chain combines TRBV10-1 with TRBJ2-2; D gene ambiguous. Germline loops: CDR1 WNHNN, CDR2 SYGVQD (reference sequence). Trimming left V 5 bases short and J 6 bases short, with 7 bases between. This CDR3 spans 12 amino acids. The CDR3 region has the DNA TGCGCCAGCAGTTCTCCCCCCGGGGAGCTGTTTTTT. It translates to CASSSPPGELFF.

This clonotype was detected many times. This chain connects TRBV20-1 to TRBJ2-5, with 11 bases aligning to TRBD2. Germline assignment: CDR1 DFQATT and CDR2 SNEGSKA (reference sequence). The CDR3 has 16 residues. V shed 5 bases, J shed 1 base, and the junction held 9 bases outside the gene matches. This CDR3 reads CSALPLTSGTQETQYF. CDR3 nucleotides: TGCAGTGCTCTACCCCTGACTAGCGGGACCCAAGAGACCCAGTACTTC.

A remark on this clonotype: The junction and the germline gene differ at one end; a read error may be behind it. CDR3 sequence (DNA): TGTGCCAGTAGTGATAGTAGCGGGAGAATCGATGAGCAGTTCTTC. Residues: CASSDSSGRIDEQFF. The chain has TRBV6-1 and TRBJ2-1; 9 bases are shared with TRBD2. This CDR3 has 15 residues. Germline V CDR1 and CDR2: MNHNS, SASEGT.

For this clonotype: The CDR3 carries no conserved terminal phenylalanine or tryptophan, so it likely arises from a read error. The CDR3 DNA sequence: TGTGCCAGCAGCCTCCCGAGGGGCCTCGAGAATAAGCCCCAGCATATT. Encoded protein: CASSLPRGLENKPQHI. The chain links TRBV6-1 to TRBJ1-5; D may be TRBD1 (5 bases). Trimming removed 6 bases at V and 8 bases at J, with 23 bases between. This CDR3 comprises 16 residues. Germline V gives CDR1 MNHNS, CDR2 SASEGT.

The chain joins TRBV11-2 to TRBJ2-7, with 15 bases aligning to TRBD2. The CDR3 covers 17 residues. The V gene's germline CDR1 is SGHAT and CDR2 FQNNGV. The J segment lost 10 bases and the V segment lost 9 bases, leaving 19 bases of the junction unmatched. The CDR3 DNA sequence: TGTGCCAGTAGCCCCCGGACTAGCGGGAGGGCATCGTGGGAACAGTACTTC. It codes for CASSPRTSGRASWEQYF. The full variable domain, with the rest looked up from reference TRBV11-2 and TRBJ2-7, is EAGVAQSPRYKIIEKRQSVAFWCNPISGHATLYWYQQILGQGPKLLIQFQNNGVVDDSQLPKDRFSAERLKGVDSTLKIQPAKLEDSAVYLCASSPRTSGRASWEQYFGPGTRLTVT.

Comments on this clonotype: This may come from a read error, since a much larger clone is one base off. The chain is built from TRBV5-6 and TRBJ1-4; D is uncertain. Germline CDR1 is SGHDT and CDR2 is YYEEEE. This CDR3 is 13 amino acids long. The CDR3 coding sequence is TGTGCCAGCCGCAGCACAACTAATGGAAAACTGTTTTTT. Amino acid sequence: CASRSTTNGKLFF.

In the case of this clonotype: At one of its ends the junction is not consistent with the germline gene, which may arise from a read error. The V gene is TRBV20-1, the J gene TRBJ2-1, with D hard to call. The germline CDR1 and CDR2 sequences are DFQATT and SNEGSKA (reference sequence). This CDR3 region has 14 residues. The CDR3 reads CSALDPFNYNEQFF. The CDR3 DNA sequence: TGTAGTGCTCTTGATCCATTCAACTACAATGAGCAGTTCTTC.

As concerns this clonotype: This may arise from a read error, as a much more abundant clone is one base away. The chain carries TRBV28 and TRBJ2-7, with no clear D. CDR1 is MDHEN and CDR2 is SYDVKM in the germline V gene. The CDR3 sequence is 16 residues long. V was clipped by 2 bases and J by 7 bases, with 21 bases between them. CDR3 coding DNA: TGTGCCAGCAGTTTACCCACTCCGAGGCCAGTGGTAGAGCAGTACTTC. This gives the protein CASSLPTPRPVVEQYF.

About this clonotype itself: At one end, the junction sequence differs from germline, possibly due to a read error. This rearrangement joins TRBV11-2 to TRBJ2-7, with D unclear. CDR1 and CDR2 (germline): SGHAT, FQNNGV. The CDR3 totals 15 residues. The CDR3 spells CASSLTWWSSCEQYF. The CDR3 region has the DNA TGTGCCAGTAGCTTAACGTGGTGGAGCTCCTGCGAGCAGTACTTC.

The V gene is TRBV6-6, the J gene TRBJ2-7, with 7 positions matching TRBD2. The V and J ends lost 5 bases and 2 bases, in that order; junction bases with no gene match: 9. This CDR3 has 15 amino acids. Germline V gene sequence: CDR1 MNHNY, CDR2 SVGAGI (reference sequence). CDR3 sequence reads: CASSLGTNRTYEQYF. CDR3 nucleotides: TGTGCCAGCAGTCTCGGGACTAACAGGACCTACGAGCAGTACTTC.

As concerns this clonotype: One end of the junction varies from germline; a read error may be responsible. V gene TRBV12-3 or TRBV12-4 combines with J gene TRBJ1-5; 8 positions match TRBD1. The CDR3 totals 15 residues. Here the CDR3 DNA reads TGTGCCAGTGCAGGGCAGGGGGCGAGCAATCAGCCCCGGCATTTT. This codes for CASAGQGASNQPRHF.

CDR3 DNA sequence: TGTGCCAGCAGTTATGGGTCGAACGATGAGACCCAGTACTTC. It translates to CASSYGSNDETQYF. This chain joins TRBV6-6 and TRBJ2-5; D call uncertain. Trimming took off 3 bases at V and 5 bases at J, with 13 bases between the two ends. The V gene's germline CDR1 is MNHNY and CDR2 SVGAGI (reference sequence). The CDR3 has 14 residues.

As for this clonotype: The junction does not match germline at one end; this may be a read error. J is TRBJ2-2 and V is TRBV4-2, with TRBD2 as a possible D gene (6 bases). The CDR3 is 17 amino acids. CDR1 LGHNA and CDR2 YNFKEQ come from the germline V gene. CDR3 nucleotides: TGTGCCAGCAGCCAAGGTTTCCATCGGGAGTTCACCGGGGAGCTGTTCTTT. Its translation: CASSQGFHREFTGELFF.

This clonotype was seen a handful of times. The junction does not match germline at one end; this may be a read error. The rearrangement uses TRBV6-1 and TRBJ2-7; 8 bases line up with TRBD2. There are 14 residues in the CDR3. Germline lookup yields CDR1 MNHNS and CDR2 SASEGT. The chain's CDR3 is CAGSESTSGYEQYF. The CDR3 DNA follows: TGTGCCGGCAGTGAATCCACTAGCGGCTACGAGCAGTATTTC.

Worth noting for this clonotype: A read error may account for a junction end that differs from germline. The chain couples TRBV11-1 to TRBJ2-5; tentative D call: TRBD1 (6 bases). The CDR3 length is 14 residues. The germline V gene has CDR1 SGHAT and CDR2 FQDESV (reference sequence). CDR3 sequence (DNA): TGTGTCAGCAGCCCGGGACATGGCGTAGAGACGCAGTACTTC. This codes for CVSSPGHGVETQYF.

In regard to this clonotype: Since the CDR3 does not end with the conserved phenylalanine or tryptophan, this likely comes from a read error. This chain connects TRBV11-3 to TRBJ2-7; tentatively, D is TRBD1 or TRBD2 (6 bases each). The V and J ends lost 8 bases and 3 bases respectively, with 23 bases between them. From germline, CDR1 is SGHNT and CDR2 YENEEA. The CDR3 consists of 16 residues. The CDR3 loop reads CASGLEKGGGNYEQYL. The CDR3 DNA sequence: TGTGCCAGCGGTTTAGAAAAAGGGGGAGGAAACTACGAGCAGTACCTC.

Worth noting for this clonotype: A read error is likely, as this CDR3 ends without the conserved phenylalanine or tryptophan. The CDR3 spells CASILAIGAQYS. As DNA, the CDR3 is TGTGCCAGCATTTTAGCCATCGGGGCCCAGTACTCC. The rearrangement joins TRBV12-3 or TRBV12-4 to TRBJ2-5; tentative D call: TRBD2 (5 bases). This CDR3 comprises 12 residues.

In this sample, this clonotype turned up once. This may come from a read error, since a much larger clone is one base off. The gene calls are TRBV15 and TRBJ2-3; possibly TRBD1 for D (5 bases). The CDR3 has 15 residues. Germline V lookup: CDR1 LNHNV, CDR2 YYDKDF (reference sequence). The chain's CDR3 is CVTSREGVGTDTQYF. The CDR3 bases are TGTGTCACCAGCAGAGAAGGGGTAGGGACAGATACGCAGTATTTT.

In regard to this clonotype: The germline gene is not matched at one end of the junction; a read error may be the cause. V usage is TRBV11-3 and J usage is TRBJ2-1; D is unresolved. The CDR3 runs 13 residues. Germline V gene sequence: CDR1 SGHNT, CDR2 YENEEA. CDR3 DNA: TGTACCAGCAGCTTAGGACGCCACAATAAGCAGTTCTTC. Its protein is CTSSLGRHNKQFF.

This clonotype was seen a single time. The junction departs from germline at one end; a sequencing error may be responsible. The gene calls are TRBV6-1 and TRBJ2-5, with D tentatively TRBD2 (5 bases). CDR3 length equals 13 residues. CDR1 and CDR2 (germline): MNHNS, SASEGT. The CDR3 DNA sequence: TGTGTCAGCACTAGGACTTTACAAGAGACCCAGTACTTC. It codes for CVSTRTLQETQYF.

In the case of this clonotype: The junction differs from germline at one of its ends, possibly a read error. The rearrangement uses TRBV4-1 and TRBJ1-2; possibly TRBD1 for D (5 bases). This CDR3 spans 15 amino acids. CDR1 MGHRA and CDR2 YSYEKL come from the germline V gene. Here the CDR3 reads CASSQVAGSYYGYTF. The CDR3 DNA is TGCGCCAGCAGCCAAGTAGCAGGGTCCTACTATGGCTACACATTC.

V and J are TRBV15 and TRBJ2-3; the D gene is possibly TRBD2 (6 bases). The germline V and J ends were trimmed by 1 base and 2 bases, with 10 bases remaining between them. The germline V gene encodes CDR1 LNHNV and CDR2 YYDKDF (reference sequence). CDR3 length: 15 amino acids. CDR3 region: CATSRGGTYTDTQYF. CDR3 bases: TGTGCCACCAGCAGAGGCGGGACCTACACAGATACGCAGTATTTT.

Notes on this clonotype: Here the CDR3 omits its conserved ending phenylalanine or tryptophan, so a read error is the likely source. The V and J genes are TRBV6-6 and TRBJ2-1; 9 nucleotides agree with TRBD2. Germline CDR1 and CDR2: MNHNY and SVGAGI (reference sequence). This CDR3 contains 15 residues. This chain's CDR3 is CASNYNLAGYNEQFL. CDR3 in DNA: TGTGCTAGCAATTATAATCTAGCGGGGTACAATGAGCAGTTCCTC.

Many counts were recorded for this clonotype. CDR3 loop: CAGGSGRTYNEQFF. The CDR3 DNA reads TGTGCCGGCGGGAGCGGGAGGACCTACAATGAGCAGTTCTTC. The chain uses TRBV6-6 and TRBJ2-1; 9 bases are shared with TRBD2. V gave up 11 bases and J gave up 2 bases; unmatched junction bases: 7. The CDR3 covers 14 residues. Germline V lookup: CDR1 MNHNY, CDR2 SVGAGI (reference sequence).

With respect to this clonotype: A much larger clone differs by one base, so this may be a read error. The chain is built from TRBV24-1 and TRBJ2-1; D may be TRBD2 (6 bases). V lost 11 bases, J lost 4 bases, and 14 bases lay in between. This CDR3 is 13 amino acids long. Per germline, CDR1 KGHDR and CDR2 SFDVKD. CDR3 in DNA: TGTGCCATCAAACGGGAGCGGTACAATGAGCAGTTCTTC. Translated: CAIKRERYNEQFF.

This chain uses TRBV4-1 with TRBJ2-1; 8 positions agree with TRBD2. The V and J ends lost 11 bases and 9 bases, in that order; junction bases with no gene match: 18. Germline-derived CDR1 and CDR2 are MGHRA and YSYEKL. The CDR3 loop spans 15 amino acids. The CDR3 DNA reads as TGCGCCTGCAACCAATCCACTAGCGGAGGGGCTGAGCAGTTCTTC. Its protein product is CACNQSTSGGAEQFF.

V and J are TRBV28 and TRBJ1-5, with TRBD1 as a possible D gene (5 bases). The CDR3 spans 17 residues. Germline V gene data show CDR1 as MDHEN and CDR2 as SYDVKM. Trimming took 2 bases from V and 2 from J, leaving 16 bases between them. Here the CDR3 DNA reads TGTGCCAGCAGTTTAGCCCGACAGTCTGATGGCAATCAGCCCCAGCATTTT. It codes for CASSLARQSDGNQPQHF.

This clonotype was found once. A much larger clone sits a single nucleotide away, making a read error possible. V gene TRBV7-9 combines with J gene TRBJ1-6, with D hard to call. The V gene lost 6 bases and the J gene lost 9 bases, with 12 bases spanning the gap. The CDR3 is 13 amino acids. Germline CDR1 reads SEHNR; CDR2 reads FQNEAQ (reference sequence). As DNA, the CDR3 is TGTGCCAGCAGTAGAACGACGATTTCACCCCTCCACTTT. This encodes CASSRTTISPLHF. The complete variable domain, with remaining parts taken from reference TRBV7-9 and TRBJ1-6, reads DTGVSQNPRHKITKRGQNVTFRCDPISEHNRLYWYRQTLGQGPEFLTYFQNEAQLEKSRLLSDRFSAERPKGSFSTLEIQRTEQGDSAMYLCASSRTTISPLHFGNGTRLTVT.

Concerning this clonotype itself: At one end, the junction sequence differs from germline, possibly due to a read error. The chain employs TRBV11-3 and TRBJ2-2; TRBD2 aligns across 11 bases. There are 14 residues in the CDR3. Germline CDR1 is SGHNT and CDR2 is YENEEA. CDR3 region: CASCLAGGTGDLFF. The CDR3 nucleotides read TGTGCCAGCTGCCTAGCGGGGGGTACCGGGGACCTGTTTTTT.

Of note for this clonotype: At one of its ends the junction is not consistent with the germline gene, which may arise from a read error. The chain is built from TRBV28 and TRBJ2-7, with 7 bases identical to TRBD2. This CDR3 spans 13 amino acids. Per the germline V gene, CDR1 is MDHEN and CDR2 is SYDVKM. CDR3 region: CANRTSGIYDQYF. The DNA for the CDR3 is TGTGCCAACAGGACCAGCGGGATCTACGACCAGTACTTC. Based on the CDR3 plus reference TRBV28 and TRBJ2-7, the full variable domain is DVKVTQSSRYLVKRTGEKVFLECVQDMDHENMFWYRQDPGLGLRLIYFSYDVKMKEKGDIPEGYSVSREKKERFSLILESASTNQTSMYLCANRTSGIYDQYFGPGTRLTVT.

Comment on this clonotype: Compared with germline, one end of the junction differs, possibly owing to a read error. The chain carries TRBV12-3 or TRBV12-4 and TRBJ1-2; the D gene is possibly TRBD1 (5 bases). The CDR3 is 15 amino acids. The CDR3 DNA reads as TGTGCCAGCAGTAGTCAGGGATTAGGGAAAGATGGCTACACCTTT. Its protein is CASSSQGLGKDGYTF.